This T cell receptor (beta chain) appears in the sequencing data of a study of T cells in Graves' hyperthyroidism and ophthalmopathy. In its sample, this clonotype was seen a few times. Its antigen is not known. Study-wide results and limits: Also found in blood were most expanded thyroid clonotypes above 0.001. Classification by a 13 V-J model distinguished ophthalmopathy from stable hyperthyroidism.

Germline-derived CDR1 and CDR2 are DFQATT and SNEGSKA (reference sequence). The CDR3 consists of 17 residues. V gave up 6 bases and J gave up 14 bases, with 37 bases separating them. The source material, RNA transcripts, was used to amplify TCR beta CDR3 regions. A set of HTBI primers served as the primers for a first-round RT-PCR of the TCR CDR3. TCRdb independently ran MiXCR on the multiplex PCR reads; one entry per CDR3 protein. The data contain 300,000 to 500,000 distinct CDR3 sequences, around 15% of them singletons. This TCR derives from a middle-aged man with Graves' ophthalmopathy. Sequencing input: blood. This rearrangement joins TRBV20-1 to TRBJ1-1, with D tentatively TRBD1 (5 bases). CDR3 DNA: TGCAGTGCCGAGACGCATCAAACCCTCTCTGGGGGTGCGTCTGGGTTCTTT. Translation gives CSAETHQTLSGGASGFF.